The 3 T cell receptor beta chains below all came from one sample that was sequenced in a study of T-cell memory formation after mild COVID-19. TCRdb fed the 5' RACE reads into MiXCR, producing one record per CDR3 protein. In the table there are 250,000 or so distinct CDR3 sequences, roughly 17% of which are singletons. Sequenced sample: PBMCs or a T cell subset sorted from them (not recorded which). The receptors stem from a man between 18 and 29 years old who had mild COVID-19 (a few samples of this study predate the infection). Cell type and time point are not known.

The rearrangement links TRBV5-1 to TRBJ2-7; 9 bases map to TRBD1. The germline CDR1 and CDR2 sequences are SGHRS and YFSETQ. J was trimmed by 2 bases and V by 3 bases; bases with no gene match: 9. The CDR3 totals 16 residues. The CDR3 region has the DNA TGCGCCAGCAGCTGGGGGGGACAGGGAATGACCTACGAGCAGTACTTC. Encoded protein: CASSWGGQGMTYEQYF.

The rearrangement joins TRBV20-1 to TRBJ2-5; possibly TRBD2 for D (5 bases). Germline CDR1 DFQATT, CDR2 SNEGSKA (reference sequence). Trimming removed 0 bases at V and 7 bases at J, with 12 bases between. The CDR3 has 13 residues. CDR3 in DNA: TGCAGTGCTAGAGATCGGAGACTATGGACCCAGTACTTC. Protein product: CSARDRRLWTQYF.

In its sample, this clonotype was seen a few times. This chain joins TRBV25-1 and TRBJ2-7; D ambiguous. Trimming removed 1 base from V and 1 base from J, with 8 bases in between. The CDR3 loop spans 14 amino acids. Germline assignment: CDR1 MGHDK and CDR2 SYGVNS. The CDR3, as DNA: TGTGCCAGCAGTGAATGGATGGGGTCCTACGAGCAGTACTTC. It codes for CASSEWMGSYEQYF.